This T cell receptor beta chain was profiled in a study of cytomegalovirus exposure and HLA in healthy donors. Study in general: Ancestry clustering placed around 81% of over 300 genotyped donors in the Caucasian-associated cluster. Study results and caveats: Later on, an analysis tied 15,000 to 20,000 TCR beta sequences to HLA alleles at 0.05 false discovery rate. Earlier results showed most TCR beta V segments being productive about 90% or about 30% of the time.

Germline CDR1 and CDR2: GTSNPN and SVGIG (reference sequence). V lost 4 bases and J lost 6; bases outside the gene matches: 7. The CDR3 consists of 14 residues. Healthy bone marrow donors made up the donor group. As concerns this clone: The target antigen is unknown.

The primer mix had 60 Vbeta and 13 Jbeta primers. Libraries were prepared by immunoSEQ multiplex PCR; TCRdb keeps only in-frame clonotypes and omits some of them. The sample contains about 270,000 clones, roughly 70% of which appear only once. Sequencing input: PBMCs. The V and J genes are TRBV30 and TRBJ1-5, with TRBD1 matching 9 bases. The clonotype was recovered from a female donor in good health and CMV-seronegative. The CDR3 coding sequence is TGTGCCTGGACCGATACAGGGGGCAGTCAGCCCCAGCATTTT. Protein sequence: CAWTDTGGSQPQHF.